The 4 T cell receptor beta chains reported below all come from one sample, sequenced in a study of blood T cell repertoires in COVID-19. Profiled with immunoSEQ multiplex PCR; TCRdb holds only in-frame clones, not every one. The sample includes some 70,000 clones, nearly 90% of them seen just once. The source material was peripheral blood. These receptors originate from a man aged 50-60 years with acute or convalescent COVID-19.

The V and J genes are TRBV24-1 and TRBJ2-1; 7 bases agree with TRBD2. The CDR3 totals 16 residues. Germline lookup yields CDR1 KGHDR and CDR2 SFDVKD. V dropped 1 base and J dropped 0; count of bases not matched to a gene: 2. CDR3 in DNA: TGTGCCACCAGTGATTTAGCGGGGACCTCCTACAATGAGCAGTTCTTC. This sequence encodes CATSDLAGTSYNEQFF.

This clone appeared once. The V gene is TRBV6-6, the J gene TRBJ2-6; TRBD1 matches 8 bases. Germline V lookup: CDR1 MNHNY, CDR2 SVGAGI (reference sequence). Trimming at V came to 5 bases and at J to 0 bases, leaving 6 bases not matched to a gene. The CDR3 is made up of 17 amino acids. CDR3 sequence: CASSPGTGFSGANVLTF. The CDR3 DNA follows: TGTGCCAGCAGTCCCGGGACAGGCTTCTCTGGGGCCAACGTCCTGACTTTC.

V and J are TRBV5-8 and TRBJ2-7; D might be TRBD1 (6 bases). Trimming removed 4 bases at V and 0 bases at J, with 14 bases between. This CDR3 comprises 15 residues. Germline V lookup: CDR1 SGHTS, CDR2 YDEGEE. As DNA, the CDR3 is TGTGCCAGCAGCCCCTACAGGGCTTACTCCTACGAGCAGTACTTC. It codes for CASSPYRAYSYEQYF. The full variable domain, in which reference TRBV5-8 and TRBJ2-7 provide the parts outside the CDR3, is EAGVTQSPTHLIKTRGQQATLRCSPISGHTSVYWYQQALGLGLQFLLWYDEGEERNRGNFPPRFSGRQFPNYSSELNVNALELEDSALYLCASSPYRAYSYEQYFGPGTRLTVT.

The chain links TRBV11-2 to TRBJ1-5, with TRBD1 matching over 12 bases. Germline loops: CDR1 SGHAT, CDR2 FQNNGV. CDR3 length: 16 residues. Trimming cost V 3 bases and J 2 bases; bases outside gene matches: 2. CDR3 in DNA: TGTGCCAGCAGCTTGGGGACAGGGGGCGGCAATCAGCCCCAGCATTTT. It yields the protein CASSLGTGGGNQPQHF.